These 30 T cell receptor beta chains came from one sample sequenced in a study of sequential checkpoint blockade in melanoma. The method was immunoSEQ multiplex PCR; TCRdb's version includes in-frame clones alone and lacks a portion of them. Of about 35,000 clones in the sample, roughly 81% were seen once. The treatment here: randomized to nivolumab then ipilimumab (arm A) or the reverse (arm B). The sequencing here drew on CD8+ T cells sorted from blood (inferred from file names), taken from a patient given nivolumab and ipilimumab in sequence. Receptors originate from a human donor with melanoma.

This clone was detected once. V is TRBV9 and J is TRBJ2-7, with 9 bases matching TRBD1. Germline assignment: CDR1 SGDLS and CDR2 YYNGEE. This CDR3 is built from 17 residues. V shed 3 bases, J shed 3 bases, and the junction held 13 bases outside the gene matches. DNA of the CDR3: TGTGCCAGCAGCGGCCGGGACAGGGACCTTTCGGGCTACGAGCAGTACTTC. Translated, it gives CASSGRDRDLSGYEQYF.

The chain combines TRBV5-1 with TRBJ2-7; 9 bases map to TRBD1. This CDR3 contains 14 residues. CDR1 and CDR2 (germline): SGHRS, YFSETQ. The J segment lost 2 bases and the V segment lost 2 bases, leaving 2 bases of the junction unmatched. CDR3 protein: CASSFWTGAYEQYF. DNA of the CDR3: TGCGCCAGCAGCTTCTGGACAGGGGCCTACGAGCAGTACTTC.

This chain uses TRBV7-9 with TRBJ2-6; no clear D gene. The CDR3 spans 13 residues. Germline-derived CDR1 and CDR2 are SEHNR and FQNEAQ (reference sequence). V lost 7 bases, J lost 4 bases, and 8 bases lay in between. For the CDR3, the DNA is TGTGCCAGCACCTTTCGGGGGGCCAACGTCCTGACTTTC. This translates into CASTFRGANVLTF.

The chain is built from TRBV5-1 and TRBJ1-2, with 7 bases fitting TRBD1. The germline V gene encodes CDR1 SGHRS and CDR2 YFSETQ. The CDR3 length is 15 residues. V lost 2 bases to trimming and J lost 5 bases; unmatched junction nucleotides: 9. The CDR3 protein is CASSLGTDNLYGYTF. CDR3 bases: TGCGCCAGCAGCTTAGGGACAGATAATCTTTATGGCTACACCTTC.

The V and J genes are TRBV29-1 and TRBJ2-7; 8 positions agree with TRBD1. V was pared by 7 bases and J by 6 bases, with 8 bases of the junction left unmatched. The CDR3 consists of 12 residues. Looked up from germline, CDR1 is SQVTM and CDR2 is ANQGSEA. Written as DNA, the CDR3 is TGCAGCGGCCGACAGGGGACGGGCGAGCAGTACTTC. As protein: CSGRQGTGEQYF.

This chain uses TRBV5-1 with TRBJ2-5, with 7 bases identical to TRBD1. The end of the DNA fits TRBJ2-7 better, so the J call may be wrong. The CDR3 extends over 14 amino acids. Germline assignment: CDR1 SGHRS and CDR2 YFSETQ. The CDR3 DNA reads TGCGCCAGCAGCTTCGGATCAGGGGGCTACGAGCAGTACTTC. Its translation is CASSFGSGGYEQYF.

The gene calls are TRBV29-1 and TRBJ1-1; the D gene is possibly TRBD1 (5 bases). CDR1 SQVTM and CDR2 ANQGSEA come from the germline V gene. This CDR3 comprises 13 residues. The V gene lost 5 bases and the J gene lost 0 bases, with 10 bases spanning the gap. In DNA form, the CDR3 reads TGCAGCGTTCAATCGGGGGTGAACACTGAAGCTTTCTTT. It translates to CSVQSGVNTEAFF. Filled out from reference TRBV29-1 and TRBJ1-1, the complete variable domain reads SAVISQKPSRDICQRGTSLTIQCQVDSQVTMMFWYRQQPGQSLTLIATANQGSEATYESGFVIDKFPISRPNLTFSTLTVSNMSPEDSSIYLCSVQSGVNTEAFFGQGTRLTVV.

The rearrangement joins TRBV4-1 to TRBJ1-1, with D perhaps TRBD1 (6 bases). The CDR3 extends over 18 amino acids. Trimming took off 0 bases at V and 3 bases at J, with 20 bases between the two ends. Germline-derived CDR1 and CDR2 are MGHRA and YSYEKL. The CDR3 sequence: CASSQDQGPTGGDTEAFF. Here the CDR3 DNA reads TGCGCCAGCAGCCAAGATCAGGGGCCCACCGGGGGGGACACTGAAGCTTTCTTT.

The V gene is TRBV7-2, the J gene TRBJ2-5, with D possibly being TRBD2 (5 bases). Matching the DNA end better, TRBJ2-7 makes the J call doubtful. CDR3 length: 15 residues. Germline-derived CDR1 and CDR2 are SGHTA and FQGNSA. The CDR3 region is CASSPSYSKHYEQYF. CDR3 nucleotides: TGTGCCAGCAGCCCTAGCTACTCGAAGCACTACGAGCAGTACTTC.

This chain joins TRBV2 and TRBJ1-4; D gene uncertain. This CDR3 has 11 amino acids. Trimming removed 5 bases from V and 7 bases from J, with 5 bases in between. The germline gives CDR1 SNHLY, CDR2 FYNNEI. For the CDR3, the DNA is TGTGCCAGCAGTCGGGGTGAAAAACTGTTTTTT. This gives the protein CASSRGEKLFF. Using reference TRBV2 and TRBJ1-4 for the parts outside the CDR3, the full variable domain is EPEVTQTPSHQVTQMGQEVILRCVPISNHLYFYWYRQILGQKVEFLVSFYNNEISEKSEIFDDQFSVERPDGSNFTLKIRSTKLEDSAMYFCASSRGEKLFFGSGTQLSVL.

V and J are TRBV5-6 and TRBJ2-5; the match to TRBD1 covers 7 bases. Germline V gene sequence: CDR1 SGHDT, CDR2 YYEEEE. J was trimmed by 11 bases and V by 2 bases; bases with no gene match: 9. The CDR3 has 13 residues. CDR3 residues: CASSFAPQGEQYF. As DNA, the CDR3 is TGTGCCAGCAGCTTTGCACCCCAGGGGGAGCAGTACTTC. The variable domain in full, completed from reference TRBV5-6 and TRBJ2-5, reads DAGVTQSPTHLIKTRGQQVTLRCSPKSGHDTVSWYQQALGQGPQFIFQYYEEEERQRGNFPDRFSGHQFPNYSSELNVNALLLGDSALYLCASSFAPQGEQYFGPGTRLLVL.

The genes are TRBV14 and TRBJ2-1; D is perhaps TRBD2 (6 bases). CDR1 is SGHDN and CDR2 is FVKESK in the germline V gene. This CDR3 is 15 amino acids long. Trimming shortened V by 4 bases and J by 3 bases, and 13 bases separated the two germline ends. The CDR3 nucleotides read TGTGCCAGCAGCCCCCTTGGCGGGAACTACAATGAGCAGTTCTTC. As protein: CASSPLGGNYNEQFF.

The chain joins TRBV6-6 to TRBJ2-5, with D perhaps TRBD2 (6 bases). The CDR3 is made up of 16 amino acids. Trimming removed 3 bases from V and 5 bases from J, with 19 bases in between. Looked up from germline, CDR1 is MNHNY and CDR2 is SVGAGI (reference sequence). The CDR3 protein is CASSYGRGGPWETQYF. For the CDR3, the DNA is TGTGCCAGCAGTTATGGGCGGGGAGGCCCGTGGGAGACCCAGTACTTC.

The gene calls are TRBV27 and TRBJ1-5; maybe TRBD1 (5 bases). The germline V and J ends were trimmed by 0 bases and 5 bases, with 8 bases remaining between them. The CDR3 length is 14 residues. Looked up from germline, CDR1 is MNHEY and CDR2 is SMNVEV (reference sequence). The CDR3 loop reads CASSLSGVYQPQHF. DNA for the CDR3: TGTGCCAGCAGTTTATCAGGGGTGTATCAGCCCCAGCATTTT.

The chain combines TRBV7-9 with TRBJ1-4, with 10 bases lining up with TRBD1. Germline assignment: CDR1 SEHNR and CDR2 FQNEAQ (reference sequence). The CDR3 covers 15 residues. V dropped 8 bases and J dropped 8; count of bases not matched to a gene: 11. The CDR3 region has the DNA TGTGCCAGCCAGGACGCAGGACAGGGGGTCGAAAAACTGTTTTTT. Amino acid sequence: CASQDAGQGVEKLFF. The full variable domain, in which reference TRBV7-9 and TRBJ1-4 provide the parts outside the CDR3, is DTGVSQNPRHKITKRGQNVTFRCDPISEHNRLYWYRQTLGQGPEFLTYFQNEAQLEKSRLLSDRFSAERPKGSFSTLEIQRTEQGDSAMYLCASQDAGQGVEKLFFGSGTQLSVL.

The chain has TRBV27 and TRBJ2-7; 11 bases align to TRBD1. CDR1 and CDR2 (germline): MNHEY, SMNVEV (reference sequence). V shed 6 bases, J shed 6 bases, and the junction held 10 bases outside the gene matches. The CDR3 sequence is 15 residues long. Here the CDR3 reads CASSLRTGGASEQYF. CDR3 bases: TGTGCCAGCAGCTTAAGGACAGGGGGCGCCTCCGAGCAGTACTTC.

V usage is TRBV10-2 and J usage is TRBJ2-1; 8 nucleotides match TRBD2. Trimming took 6 bases from V and 8 from J; bases not matched to a gene: 12. The germline gives CDR1 WSHSY, CDR2 SAAADI. The CDR3 spans 15 residues. CDR3 nucleotide sequence: TGCGCCAGCAGAGGGGACCCGGGACTAGAGGATGAGCAGTTCTTC. It translates to CASRGDPGLEDEQFF.

The sample holds a few counts of this clone. The rearrangement links TRBV7-6 to TRBJ1-4; TRBD1 agrees at 7 bases. With 0 bases clipped from V and 6 bases from J, the junction kept 7 bases outside the gene matches. Germline values: CDR1 SGHVS, CDR2 FNYEAQ. The CDR3 spans 16 residues. This CDR3 is CASSLAQGDVDEKLFF. CDR3 in DNA: TGTGCCAGCAGCTTAGCTCAGGGGGATGTGGATGAAAAACTGTTTTTT.

The rearrangement joins TRBV10-2 to TRBJ1-6, with D unclear. The V gene lost 4 bases and the J gene lost 8 bases, with 18 bases spanning the gap. Germline CDR1 WSHSY, CDR2 SAAADI. This CDR3 spans 16 amino acids. The CDR3 DNA sequence: TGCGCCAGCAGTGCACCTGGAGGATCCGGGTATTCACCCCTCCACTTT. Translating gives CASSAPGGSGYSPLHF.

This chain links TRBV7-3 with TRBJ2-3; TRBD2 is a possible D gene (6 bases). Trimming cost V 5 bases and J 0 bases, with 12 bases left between them. This CDR3 is built from 15 residues. Germline lookup yields CDR1 SGHTA and CDR2 FQGTGA. This CDR3 reads CASSPGLISTDTQYF. CDR3 DNA sequence: TGTGCCAGCAGCCCGGGACTTATTAGCACAGATACGCAGTATTTT.

This chain joins TRBV12-5 and TRBJ1-2; D call uncertain. The length of the CDR3 is 13 residues. Germline CDR1 is LGHNT and CDR2 is FRNRAP. Trimming removed 2 bases from V and 2 bases from J, with 6 bases in between. The CDR3 region is CASGLYGNYGYTF. The CDR3 DNA reads as TGTGCTAGTGGTTTGTACGGGAACTATGGCTACACCTTC. Using reference TRBV12-5 and TRBJ1-2 for the parts outside the CDR3, the full variable domain is DARVTQTPRHKVTEMGQEVTMRCQPILGHNTVFWYRQTMMQGLELLAYFRNRAPLDDSGMPKDRFSAEMPDATLATLKIQPSEPRDSAVYFCASGLYGNYGYTFGSGTRLTVV.

The chain uses TRBV27 and TRBJ1-1; possible D gene TRBD1, 5 bases. The CDR3 runs to 15 residues. Between the trimmed V and J ends, which lost 5 bases and 1 base, there was a span of 14 bases. From germline, CDR1 is MNHEY and CDR2 SMNVEV (reference sequence). The CDR3 sequence: CASSRDFIPNTEAFF. CDR3 bases: TGTGCCAGCAGTCGGGACTTCATACCGAACACTGAAGCTTTCTTT.

J is TRBJ2-1 and V is TRBV28, with D perhaps TRBD2 (5 bases). Germline V CDR1 and CDR2: MDHEN, SYDVKM. This CDR3 spans 12 amino acids. Trimming removed 5 bases from V and 4 bases from J, with 6 bases in between. The CDR3 region has the DNA TGTGCCAGCAGTGGACTGTACAATGAGCAGTTCTTC. Translated, it gives CASSGLYNEQFF.

This chain connects TRBV13 to TRBJ1-4, with TRBD1 identical over 9 bases. This CDR3 is 17 amino acids long. Trimming removed 1 base from V and 3 bases from J; junction bases left unmatched: 6. Per germline, CDR1 PRHDT and CDR2 FYEKMQ (reference sequence). In nucleotides, the CDR3 is TGTGCCAGCAGCTTAGAAGTCGGGGACAGGGCTAATGAAAAACTGTTTTTT. Amino acids: CASSLEVGDRANEKLFF.

The V call is TRBV4-2, the J call TRBJ1-2; 8 nucleotides align to TRBD1. The CDR3 covers 14 residues. V was clipped by 1 base and J by 8 bases; unmatched bases: 6. Germline CDR1 is LGHNA and CDR2 is YNFKEQ. The CDR3 here is CASSQVGTGGGYTF. Here the CDR3 DNA reads TGTGCCAGCAGCCAAGTTGGGACAGGTGGGGGCTACACCTTC.

The sample holds a few counts of this clone. V and J are TRBV9 and TRBJ1-1; tentative D call: TRBD1 (5 bases). This CDR3 region has 15 residues. With 0 bases removed from V and 3 bases from J, the gap between germline ends came to 12 bases. Germline CDR1 is SGDLS and CDR2 is YYNGEE. This CDR3 is CASSVGPTGDTEAFF. CDR3 nucleotides: TGTGCCAGCAGCGTAGGTCCAACGGGGGACACTGAAGCTTTCTTT.

The chain combines TRBV5-3 with TRBJ2-7; 8 bases line up with TRBD2. TRBV5-3 is placed among ORFs of uncertain function. CDR3 length: 21 amino acids. After removal of 4 bases from V and 3 bases from J, the junction contained 27 bases not matched to a gene. The CDR3 sequence is CARSDLGGALSGYLFHYEQYF. The CDR3 DNA follows: TGTGCCAGAAGCGACCTCGGGGGGGCGCTTAGTGGCTACTTGTTTCACTACGAGCAGTACTTC.

The chain carries TRBV15 and TRBJ1-5; D perhaps matches TRBD1 (6 bases). The V end was cut by 0 bases, the J end by 7 bases, with 13 bases between. CDR1 and CDR2 from the germline V gene are LNHNV and YYDKDF (reference sequence). This CDR3 is built from 15 residues. This CDR3 is CATSRERPGVQPQHF. CDR3 coding DNA: TGTGCCACCAGCAGAGAACGGCCAGGGGTACAGCCCCAGCATTTT.

The chain carries TRBV21-1 and TRBJ2-5; the tabulated D call, TRBD1, remains unverified against the DNA. TRBV21-1 has pseudogene status. CDR3 length equals 18 residues. CDR3 loop: CARAGGQAGGSVGETQYF. In DNA form, the CDR3 reads TGTGCCAGGGCAGGGGGACAGGCAGGAGGCTCGGTGGGGGAGACCCAGTACTTC.

V usage is TRBV28 and J usage is TRBJ2-7; 8 bases map to TRBD1. CDR3 length equals 16 residues. Germline lookup yields CDR1 MDHEN and CDR2 SYDVKM. V shed 4 bases and J 3 bases; nucleotides not matched to a gene: 11. In DNA form, the CDR3 reads TGTGCCAGCAGTTCCCTCCGGACAGGGACCCTCTACGAGCAGTACTTC. This codes for CASSSLRTGTLYEQYF. The entire variable domain, with the rest obtained from reference TRBV28 and TRBJ2-7, is as follows: DVKVTQSSRYLVKRTGEKVFLECVQDMDHENMFWYRQDPGLGLRLIYFSYDVKMKEKGDIPEGYSVSREKKERFSLILESASTNQTSMYLCASSSLRTGTLYEQYFGPGTRLTVT.